This entry lists 18 T cell receptor beta chains sequenced from one sample in a study of T cell responses to AZD1222 COVID-19 vaccine. Repertoires were generated with immunoSEQ multiplex PCR, while TCRdb's copy carries only in-frame clones and drops some. The data contain 90,000 to 150,000 clones, roughly 87% of them singletons. The sequenced sample was peripheral blood, obtained 28 days after the second AZD1222 dose. Source of these receptors: an adult who received the AZD1222 COVID-19 vaccine.

V gene TRBV2 combines with J gene TRBJ1-1, with a possible D match to TRBD1 (5 bases). With 8 bases removed from V and 4 bases from J, the gap between germline ends came to 14 bases. The CDR3 totals 13 residues. Per the germline V gene, CDR1 is SNHLY and CDR2 is FYNNEI. The CDR3 DNA reads as TGTGCCAGCTCGCCGGGACTGAGCACTGAAGCTTTCTTT. Amino acid sequence: CASSPGLSTEAFF.

This clone was observed a few times. In the same sample, other DNA sequences code for this CDR3. The V gene is TRBV10-3, the J gene TRBJ1-5; TRBD1 aligns across 11 bases. V lost 10 bases and J lost 0; bases outside the gene matches: 8. This CDR3 is 16 amino acids long. Germline CDR1 reads ENHRY; CDR2 reads SYGVKD. The CDR3, as DNA: TGTGCCACCCGGGACAGGGGGATCTATAGCAATCAGCCCCAGCATTTT. Translation: CATRDRGIYSNQPQHF.

The chain uses TRBV7-2 and TRBJ1-2; 7 bases fit TRBD1. Trimming took 3 bases from V and 4 from J; bases not matched to a gene: 5. The CDR3 contains 14 residues. Per germline, CDR1 SGHTA and CDR2 FQGNSA. CDR3 in DNA: TGTGCCAGCAGCTTTTCAGGGGGGAGCTATGGCTACACCTTC. As protein: CASSFSGGSYGYTF. Based on the CDR3 plus reference TRBV7-2 and TRBJ1-2, the full variable domain is GAGVSQSPSNKVTEKGKDVELRCDPISGHTALYWYRQSLGQGLEFLIYFQGNSAPDKSGLPSDRFSAERTGGSVSTLTIQRTQQEDSAVYLCASSFSGGSYGYTFGSGTRLTVV.

In nucleotides, the CDR3 is TGTGCCAGTAGTATCAGGATCCGGGACAGTTATAGCAATCAGCCCCAGCATTTT. This codes for CASSIRIRDSYSNQPQHF. The chain recombines TRBV19 with TRBJ1-5; 7 bases fit TRBD1. This CDR3 has 18 amino acids. From germline, CDR1 is LNHDA and CDR2 SQIVND (reference sequence). V lost 3 bases to trimming and J lost 0 bases; unmatched junction nucleotides: 11. Combining the CDR3 with reference TRBV19 and TRBJ1-5 gives the whole variable domain DGGITQSPKYLFRKEGQNVTLSCEQNLNHDAMYWYRQDPGQGLRLIYYSQIVNDFQKGDIAEGYSVSREKKESFPLTVTSAQKNPTAFYLCASSIRIRDSYSNQPQHFGDGTRLSIL.

The chain couples TRBV3-1 (or the pseudogene TRBV3-2) to TRBJ2-7; 12 bases match TRBD2. This CDR3 contains 16 residues. Germline CDR1 reads LGHDT; CDR2 reads YNNKEL (reference sequence). The junction had 7 bases not matched to a gene; V was cut back by 5 bases and J by 2 bases. The CDR3 bases are TGTGCCAGCAGCTCACTAGCGGGGGGCCTTACCTACGAGCAGTACTTC. This encodes CASSSLAGGLTYEQYF.

In this sample, this clone turned up once. V gene TRBV13 combines with J gene TRBJ2-1; tentatively, D is TRBD1 (5 bases). The V gene's germline CDR1 is PRHDT and CDR2 FYEKMQ (reference sequence). This CDR3 region has 16 residues. V lost 10 bases to trimming and J lost 0 bases, with 19 bases between them. Here the CDR3 DNA reads TGTGCCACCTCCGACAGACACCTTAGCTCCTACAATGAGCAGTTCTTC. Protein: CATSDRHLSSYNEQFF.

The chain uses TRBV4-3 and TRBJ1-2; D unresolved. The germline CDR1 and CDR2 sequences are LGHNA and YSLEER. V was trimmed by 1 base and J by 1 base, leaving 7 bases between them. The CDR3 consists of 14 residues. CDR3: CASSQGQINYGYTF. For the CDR3, the DNA is TGCGCCAGCAGCCAAGGTCAGATTAACTATGGCTACACCTTC.

The rearrangement joins TRBV9 to TRBJ2-1, with D uncertain. The CDR3 sequence is 15 residues long. Germline lookup yields CDR1 SGDLS and CDR2 YYNGEE. V shed 5 bases and J shed 8 bases, with 20 bases lying between them. CDR3 in DNA: TGTGCCAGCAGTATTAATTGGAACCTGGGCGATGAGCAGTTCTTC. It is translated as CASSINWNLGDEQFF.

This clone was found once. The chain carries TRBV2 and TRBJ1-1, with D perhaps TRBD1 (6 bases). V lost 6 bases to trimming and J lost 2 bases, with 16 bases between them. CDR1 is SNHLY, CDR2 FYNNEI, per germline. The CDR3 totals 15 residues. CDR3 DNA sequence: TGTGCCAGCAGGGGCGACAGGAACAGAAACACTGAAGCTTTCTTT. The encoded protein is CASRGDRNRNTEAFF.

V is TRBV13 and J is TRBJ2-7; tentatively, D is TRBD1 or TRBD2 (5 bases each). The CDR3 length is 13 residues. From germline, CDR1 is PRHDT and CDR2 FYEKMQ (reference sequence). Trimming pared 5 bases from V and 4 bases from J, leaving 12 bases between. CDR3 coding DNA: TGTGCCAGCAGCCCTATGGGGGTTTACGAGCAGTACTTC. Protein: CASSPMGVYEQYF.

V and J are TRBV4-2 and TRBJ2-5; 15 nucleotides line up with TRBD2. The CDR3 totals 16 residues. V lost 1 base, J lost 4 bases, and 1 base stayed unmatched. Germline CDR1 and CDR2: LGHNA and YNFKEQ. The CDR3 nucleotides read TGTGCCAGCAGCCAAGGGACTAGCGGGGGGGTAGAGACCCAGTACTTC. It codes for CASSQGTSGGVETQYF.

This chain connects TRBV19 to TRBJ1-1, with 9 bases lining up with TRBD1. Germline CDR1 and CDR2: LNHDA and SQIVND (reference sequence). Trimming took 3 bases from V and 4 from J; bases not matched to a gene: 3. This CDR3 contains 14 residues. The DNA of the CDR3 is TGTGCCAGTAGTATCACAGGGGGCTCCACTGAAGCTTTCTTT. Translated: CASSITGGSTEAFF.

A single count supports this clone. The chain has TRBV6-1 and TRBJ1-2; D remains unclear. The germline V gene has CDR1 MNHNS and CDR2 SASEGT. This CDR3 has 16 residues. V lost 0 bases, J lost 6 bases, and 17 bases lay in between. DNA for the CDR3: TGTGCCAGCAGTGAAGCGCGTCTGAAGCCCACTAATGGCTACACCTTC. Its protein product is CASSEARLKPTNGYTF.

V gene TRBV7-2 combines with J gene TRBJ2-3; 7 bases fit TRBD1. Germline CDR1 is SGHTA and CDR2 is FQGNSA. Unmatched junction bases numbered 7, after V lost 0 bases and J lost 4 bases. The CDR3 is 16 amino acids. The chain's CDR3 is CASSLASTGSADTQYF. In DNA form, the CDR3 reads TGTGCCAGCAGCTTAGCTTCGACAGGGAGCGCAGATACGCAGTATTTT.

This chain uses TRBV3-1 (or the pseudogene TRBV3-2) with TRBJ1-4; D is perhaps TRBD1 (6 bases). CDR1 and CDR2 from the germline V gene are LGHDT and YNNKEL (reference sequence). The V and J ends lost 3 bases and 8 bases respectively, with 13 bases between them. The CDR3 length is 14 residues. The CDR3 loop is CASSQTGAGEKLFF. CDR3 bases: TGTGCCAGCAGCCAGACGGGGGCTGGGGAAAAACTGTTTTTT.

The chain has TRBV5-1 and TRBJ2-1, with D possibly TRBD2 on 5 matching bases. V shed 1 base and J shed 0 bases, with 17 bases lying between them. Germline V gene sequence: CDR1 SGHRS, CDR2 YFSETQ. The CDR3 sequence is 18 residues long. The CDR3 is CASSLTRPRYDSYNEQFF. Written as DNA, the CDR3 is TGCGCCAGCAGCTTGACTAGGCCTAGGTACGACTCCTACAATGAGCAGTTCTTC.

The rearrangement uses TRBV5-1 and TRBJ2-7; D is unresolved. Trimming took 2 bases from V and 4 from J, leaving 16 bases between them. Germline assignment: CDR1 SGHRS and CDR2 YFSETQ. The CDR3 length is 15 residues. The CDR3 region has the DNA TGCGCCAGCAGCTTTGGGGTCCTCTTAAGATACGAGCAGTACTTC. Translation: CASSFGVLLRYEQYF.

The rearrangement uses TRBV15 and TRBJ1-2, with TRBD1 identical over 9 bases. Germline loops: CDR1 LNHNV, CDR2 YYDKDF (reference sequence). CDR3 length: 13 residues. V shed 3 bases and J 6 bases; nucleotides not matched to a gene: 2. The CDR3 nucleotides are TGTGCCACCAGCAGGGGACAGGGACATGGCTACACCTTC. It yields the protein CATSRGQGHGYTF.